One T cell receptor beta chain is described in this entry. Its antigen is as yet unknown. This entry is derived from a study of identical twins. Study outcomes and limitations: For cord blood, abundant beta clonotypes had fewer insertions, unlike memory repertoires, which showed none. Analyses based on zero insertions could be partly confounded by invariant MAIT and iNKT cells. The study reached conclusions through statistical analysis that was cross-sectional, not following the same donors.

Through template switching, a universal primer site was introduced, and the cDNA contained unique molecular identifiers. TCRdb ran MiXCR on the 5' RACE reads and lists one entry per CDR3 protein. The table lists 400,000 to 550,000 distinct CDR3 sequences, approximately 14% of them singletons. The germline gives CDR1 SEHNR, CDR2 FQNEAQ (reference sequence). This CDR3 is built from 11 residues. Trimming left V 3 bases short and J 6 bases short, with 5 bases between. This sample also belongs to another study, concerning yellow fever vaccine responses in identical twins.

The rearrangement links TRBV7-9 to TRBJ1-1; D is undetermined. The sample comprised CD4+ T cells sorted from blood. The receptor was derived from a woman younger than 35 in good health. This CDR3 reads CASSFGSEAFF. CDR3 coding DNA: TGTGCCAGCAGCTTCGGATCTGAAGCTTTCTTT.